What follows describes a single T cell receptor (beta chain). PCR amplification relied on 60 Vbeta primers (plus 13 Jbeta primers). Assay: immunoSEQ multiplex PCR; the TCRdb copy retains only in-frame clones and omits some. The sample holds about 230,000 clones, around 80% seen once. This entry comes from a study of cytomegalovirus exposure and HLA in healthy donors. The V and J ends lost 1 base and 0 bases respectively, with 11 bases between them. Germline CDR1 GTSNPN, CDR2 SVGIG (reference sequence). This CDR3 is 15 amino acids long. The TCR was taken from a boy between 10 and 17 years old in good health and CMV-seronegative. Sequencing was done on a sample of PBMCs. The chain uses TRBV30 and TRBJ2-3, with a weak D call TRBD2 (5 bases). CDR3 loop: CAWSGESISTDTQYF. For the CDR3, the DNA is TGTGCCTGGAGTGGGGAGTCCATTAGCACAGATACGCAGTATTTT.